Below, one T cell receptor (beta chain) is given with its context. Antigen: not known. Using immunoSEQ multiplex PCR, the repertoire was profiled, and TCRdb retains in-frame clones only, with some absent. The table has about 48,000 clones, 82% seen once. These data originate in a study of radiotherapy plus CTLA-4 blockade in lung cancer. In the study overall: Objective responses arose in around a sixth of patients, and around 32% experienced disease control. Study-level points and caveats: After radiotherapy and ipilimumab, tumor-derived clones expanded in peripheral blood. Strongest reported response predictors: early blood clone changes and post-radiation interferon-beta.

V lost 10 bases and J lost 5, with 29 bases in between. Germline assignment: CDR1 MDHEN and CDR2 SYDVKM. CDR3 length: 17 amino acids. The sequence derives from a human donor with non-small cell lung cancer who had stable disease on radiotherapy plus ipilimumab. The sequences come from peripheral blood, collected from a patient treated with radiotherapy plus ipilimumab. The chain links TRBV28 to TRBJ2-5; D possibly corresponds to TRBD2 (6 bases). This CDR3 reads CATSTPKSGPGLETQYF. The CDR3 bases are TGTGCCACCTCCACCCCCAAAAGCGGGCCCGGTCTGGAGACCCAGTACTTC.